This TCR beta chain appears in the sequencing data of a study of cytomegalovirus exposure and HLA in healthy donors. Study summary: Early released data had tens of millions of unique TCRs, all coming from HLA-typed donors. Clustering assigned 81% of the 350 to 450 genotyped donors to the Caucasian-associated ancestry cluster.

V was pared by 5 bases and J by 4 bases, with 12 bases between. Germline V CDR1 and CDR2: SEHNR, FQNEAQ (reference sequence). The CDR3 sequence is 14 residues long. The PCR made use of 60 Vbeta and 13 Jbeta primers. The data were produced by immunoSEQ multiplex PCR, yet TCRdb's version contains in-frame clones alone and is incomplete. The sample includes over 100,000 clones, about four fifths of them seen just once. The specimen sequenced was PBMCs. This chain uses TRBV7-9 with TRBJ1-5; D not certain. This receptor was taken from a woman in her thirties or forties in good health and CMV-seronegative. The CDR3 region has the DNA TGTGCCAGCAGCCCGGAGAGTTTTAATCAGCCCCAGCATTTT. Residues: CASSPESFNQPQHF.